This T cell receptor beta chain was found in a study of early T cells in non-severe SARS-CoV-2 infection. At the level of the study: Sequencing input comprised bulk RNA from unsorted whole blood; chain pairing was not available. General study points: VDJdb matching skewed toward anti-spike CD8 responses, missing private and CD4 specificities.

To note about this clonotype: The antigen is unknown.

V was cut by 3 bases and J by 2 bases, with 16 bases left in between. CDR3 length: 17 amino acids. Germline V gene data show CDR1 as LNHNV and CDR2 as YYDKDF (reference sequence). Individually, cDNA molecules had unique molecular identifiers attached to them. TCRdb reanalysed the 5' RACE reads using MiXCR and keeps one entry per CDR3 protein. This sample carries about 60,000 distinct CDR3 sequences, roughly a fifth of them seen once, and the ten largest clones take approximately 15%. The chain recombines TRBV15 with TRBJ1-4, with D possibly matching TRBD1 (6 bases). This specimen consisted of whole blood, obtained at baseline. The clonotype originates from an adult who was a healthcare worker with PCR-confirmed SARS-CoV-2 infection or an uninfected control (not recorded which). CDR3 sequence: CATSSSVGGRTNEKLFF. CDR3 in DNA: TGTGCCACCAGCAGTTCGGTCGGGGGGCGCACTAATGAAAAACTGTTTTTT.